The 14 T cell receptor beta chains below were found in one sample sequenced in a study of T cells in Graves' hyperthyroidism and ophthalmopathy. Amplification of TCR beta CDR3 regions used RNA as the template. When the TCR CDR3 underwent first-round RT-PCR, the HTBI primer set was used. TCRdb used MiXCR to reprocess the multiplex PCR reads, holding one entry per CDR3 protein. The sample lists around 340,000 distinct CDR3 sequences, around 13% seen once, with roughly 24% in the top ten. The specimen sequenced was blood. The receptors stem from a woman aged 25 to 39 with Graves' hyperthyroidism.

This clonotype was counted only a few times. The gene calls are TRBV10-3 and TRBJ1-2, with 12 bases that match TRBD1. The germline V gene has CDR1 ENHRY and CDR2 SYGVKD. Trimming cost V 2 bases and J 4 bases; bases outside gene matches: 2. CDR3 length: 15 amino acids. In DNA form, the CDR3 reads TGTGCCATCAGTGAGAGGGACAGGGGGCTCTATGGCTACACCTTC. It specifies CAISERDRGLYGYTF.

This clonotype occurred many times. The chain carries TRBV27 and TRBJ2-1; unclear D gene. Trimming pared 5 bases from V and 3 bases from J, leaving 11 bases between. Germline lookup yields CDR1 MNHEY and CDR2 SMNVEV (reference sequence). The CDR3 contains 14 residues. In nucleotides, the CDR3 is TGTGCCAGCAGTCATGGACGGAACTACAATGAGCAGTTCTTC. This encodes CASSHGRNYNEQFF.

There are many counts of this clonotype. V and J are TRBV28 and TRBJ1-6; weak D call: TRBD1 (5 bases). Deletions cut 8 bases from V and 14 bases from J, with 25 bases between. Germline V gene data show CDR1 as MDHEN and CDR2 as SYDVKM. The CDR3 consists of 15 residues. In nucleotides, the CDR3 is TGTGCCAGCCGCGGGGGGACGGCCGGATTGGGGTCCCTCCACTTT. This encodes CASRGGTAGLGSLHF.

The genes are TRBV7-2 and TRBJ2-1; D is perhaps TRBD1 (6 bases). The V gene's germline CDR1 is SGHTA and CDR2 FQGNSA. Trimming removed 4 bases from V and 2 bases from J, with 9 bases in between. The CDR3 sequence is 14 residues long. Here the CDR3 DNA reads TGTGCCAGCAGCTCGACAGGACCCTACAATGAGCAGTTCTTC. Amino acid sequence: CASSSTGPYNEQFF. The full variable domain, in which reference TRBV7-2 and TRBJ2-1 provide the parts outside the CDR3, is GAGVSQSPSNKVTEKGKDVELRCDPISGHTALYWYRQSLGQGLEFLIYFQGNSAPDKSGLPSDRFSAERTGGSVSTLTIQRTQQEDSAVYLCASSSTGPYNEQFFGPGTRLTVL.

V usage is TRBV28 and J usage is TRBJ2-7; no reliable D call. CDR1 is MDHEN, CDR2 SYDVKM, per germline. V lost 2 bases to trimming and J lost 0 bases, with 14 bases between them. The CDR3 runs to 16 residues. This CDR3 is CASSLISADYSYEQYF. CDR3 coding DNA: TGTGCCAGCAGTTTAATTTCGGCAGATTACTCCTACGAGCAGTACTTC.

The chain carries TRBV7-9 and TRBJ1-3; D gene unclear. Trimming removed 1 base from V and 2 bases from J, with 9 bases in between. The CDR3 has 15 residues. Germline V CDR1 and CDR2: SEHNR, FQNEAQ (reference sequence). The CDR3, as DNA: TGTGCCAGCAGCTTAGGCCAGGCGGCTGGAAACACCATATATTTT. Its protein product is CASSLGQAAGNTIYF.

The gene calls are TRBV2 and TRBJ1-3; D unclear. Germline V gene sequence: CDR1 SNHLY, CDR2 FYNNEI. Trimming removed 2 bases at V and 0 bases at J, with 8 bases between. This CDR3 comprises 15 residues. CDR3 nucleotide sequence: TGTGCCAGCAGTGAATTCCAGTCCTCTGGAAACACCATATATTTT. Its translation is CASSEFQSSGNTIYF.

The chain joins TRBV5-1 to TRBJ2-2; D is uncertain. This CDR3 contains 14 residues. Germline values: CDR1 SGHRS, CDR2 YFSETQ. The ends were cut back, 4 bases at V and 6 bases at J, with 13 bases in the middle. The CDR3 sequence is CASSPYGGAGELFF. The DNA of the CDR3 is TGCGCCAGCAGCCCCTACGGCGGAGCCGGGGAGCTGTTTTTT.

CDR3 sequence: CSVRTGLADNEQFF. In DNA form, the CDR3 reads TGCAGCGTCCGGACGGGGCTAGCGGACAATGAGCAGTTCTTC. This chain links TRBV29-1 with TRBJ2-1; 7 positions agree with TRBD2. Germline-derived CDR1 and CDR2 are SQVTM and ANQGSEA. J gave up 5 bases and V 6 bases, and 10 bases lay outside the gene matches. This CDR3 is built from 14 residues.

This chain's CDR3 is CAWVPGGRADTQYF. DNA for the CDR3: TGTGCCTGGGTCCCAGGGGGCCGGGCAGATACGCAGTATTTT. The chain recombines TRBV30 with TRBJ2-3; 8 bases agree with TRBD1. The CDR3 spans 14 residues. CDR1 is GTSNPN, CDR2 SVGIG, per germline (reference sequence). The ends lost 5 bases at V and 4 bases at J; junction bases unmatched: 8.

This clonotype was seen repeatedly, ten times or more. The V gene is TRBV7-2, the J gene TRBJ2-7; D may be TRBD2 (5 bases). Germline lookup yields CDR1 SGHTA and CDR2 FQGNSA. CDR3 size: 12 residues. Trimming stripped 3 bases from V and 7 bases from J, with 10 bases between. In DNA form, the CDR3 reads TGTGCCAGCAGCTTGGCCGGGGAAGAGCAGTACTTC. This codes for CASSLAGEEQYF.

This clonotype was observed a handful of times. A junction end diverges from the germline sequence, so it may reflect a read error. The chain carries TRBV6-2 or TRBV6-3 and TRBJ2-5; D not resolved. The CDR3 consists of 15 residues. The germline V gene has CDR1 MNHEY and CDR2 SVGEGT. The CDR3 is CAGSYVRSSQETQYF. In DNA form, the CDR3 reads TGTGCCGGCAGTTACGTCCGTAGTAGTCAAGAGACCCAGTACTTC.

In its sample, this clonotype was seen a few times. This chain uses TRBV27 with TRBJ1-6; possibly TRBD1 for D (5 bases). Between the trimmed V and J ends, which lost 3 bases and 7 bases, there was a span of 19 bases. In germline, CDR1 is MNHEY, CDR2 SMNVEV (reference sequence). The CDR3 has 17 amino acids. The DNA of the CDR3 is TGTGCCAGCAGTTTTAGGGCTCCCCAGGGTTGGAATTCACCCCTCCACTTT. Residues: CASSFRAPQGWNSPLHF.

A note on this clonotype: A single base separates this from a much larger clone, so it may be a read error. The chain joins TRBV11-2 to TRBJ2-5; D perhaps matches TRBD2 (6 bases). Germline V gene lookup returns CDR1 SGHAT and CDR2 FQNNGV. This CDR3 region has 15 residues. DNA of the CDR3: TGTGCCGGCAGCTTGGGAGCGGGCCTCCAAGAGACCCAGTACTTC. Its protein product is CAGSLGAGLQETQYF.